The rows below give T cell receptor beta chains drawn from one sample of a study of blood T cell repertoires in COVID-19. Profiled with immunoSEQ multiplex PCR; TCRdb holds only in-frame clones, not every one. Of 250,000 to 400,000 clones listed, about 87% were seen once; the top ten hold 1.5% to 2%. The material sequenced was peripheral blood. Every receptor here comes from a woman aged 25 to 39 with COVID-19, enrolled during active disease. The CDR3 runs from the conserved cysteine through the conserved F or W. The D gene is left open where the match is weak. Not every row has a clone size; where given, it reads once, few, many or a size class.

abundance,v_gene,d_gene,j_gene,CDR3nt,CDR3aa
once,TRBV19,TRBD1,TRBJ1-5,TGTGCCAGTAGACCGGACAGGGGAGGCAATCAGCCCCAGCATTTT,CASRPDRGGNQPQHF
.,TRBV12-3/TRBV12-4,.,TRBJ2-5,TGTGCCAGCAGCCCCGTCCTCCGAGAGACCCAGTACTTC,CASSPVLRETQYF
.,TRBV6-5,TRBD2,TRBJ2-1,TGTGCCAGCAGCAGGACTAGCGGGGATTACAATGAGCAGTTCTTC,CASSRTSGDYNEQFF
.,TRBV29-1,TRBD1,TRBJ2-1,TGCAGCGTTGCCGCGGACAGGGGGCTAGGTGAGCAGTTCTTC,CSVAADRGLGEQFF
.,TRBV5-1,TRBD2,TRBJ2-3,TGCGCCAGCAGCCCGTCCTACGGGGGGGCGGGCACAGATACGCAGTATTTT,CASSPSYGGAGTDTQYF
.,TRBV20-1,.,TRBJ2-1,TGCAGTGCTAGAGACCTTAATGAGCAGTTCTTC,CSARDLNEQFF
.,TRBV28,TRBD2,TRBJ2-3,TGTGCCGCGATAGGGGGGTTAAGCGGGGGCAGCACAGATACGCAGTATTTT,CAAIGGLSGGSTDTQYF
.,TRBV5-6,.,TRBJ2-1,TGTGCCAGCAGCTTGTTGCTTAGCGGTGAGCAGTTCTTC,CASSLLLSGEQFF
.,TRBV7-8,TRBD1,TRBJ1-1,TGTGCCAGCAGCTTAGCGGGGACAGGGGTTACTGAAGCTTTCTTT,CASSLAGTGVTEAFF
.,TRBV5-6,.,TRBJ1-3,TGTGCCAGCAGCTTGACAGGTTCTGGAAACACCATATATTTT,CASSLTGSGNTIYF
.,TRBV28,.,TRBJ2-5,TGTGCCAGCAAACCCCTTCAGGGCGGGGGCTACCAAGAGACCCAGTACTTC,CASKPLQGGGYQETQYF
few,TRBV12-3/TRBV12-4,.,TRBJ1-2,TGTGCCAGCAGTCGGGCTAACTATGGCTACACCTTC,CASSRANYGYTF
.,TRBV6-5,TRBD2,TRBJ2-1,TGTGCCAGCAAAATGACTAGCGGGGACCACAATGAGCAGTTCTTC,CASKMTSGDHNEQFF
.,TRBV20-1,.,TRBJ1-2,TGCAGTGCTAAACAGCAATATGGCTACACCTTC,CSAKQQYGYTF
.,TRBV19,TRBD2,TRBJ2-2,TGTGCCAGTAGTAATCGCGGGGGGACCGAGGGCGGGGAGCTGTTTTTT,CASSNRGGTEGGELFF
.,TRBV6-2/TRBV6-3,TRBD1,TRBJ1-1,TGTGCCAGCAGTTACTCTGACGCAGGGGGCACTGAAGCTTTCTTT,CASSYSDAGGTEAFF
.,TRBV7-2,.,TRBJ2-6,TGTGCCACCTTCGACAGCTCTGGGGCCAACGTCCTGACTTTC,CATFDSSGANVLTF
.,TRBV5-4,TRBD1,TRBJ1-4,TGTGCCAGCAGCTTGGAGCAGGGGGCTAATGAAAAACTGTTTTTT,CASSLEQGANEKLFF
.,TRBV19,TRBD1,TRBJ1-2,TGTGCCAGTAGTATGAACCGGGACAGGGGTTATGGCTACACCTTC,CASSMNRDRGYGYTF
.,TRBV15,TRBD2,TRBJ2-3,TGTGCCACCAGCAGAGAGTCCGGGGGGGCTTATACGCAGTATTTT,CATSRESGGAYTQYF
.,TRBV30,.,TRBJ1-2,TGTGCCTGGAGTTCCCCTTCGTTCAGGGAGGACCCTAACTATGGCTACACCTTC,CAWSSPSFREDPNYGYTF
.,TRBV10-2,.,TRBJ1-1,TGCGCCAGCAGTGAGTCCCCAGGGTACACTGAAGCTTTCTTT,CASSESPGYTEAFF
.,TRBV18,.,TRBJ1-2,TGTGCCAGCTCACCAACGGGCCTAGCGCTTTCCTATGGCTACACCTTC,CASSPTGLALSYGYTF
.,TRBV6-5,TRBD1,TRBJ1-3,TGTGCCAGCAGTTCCCGGACAGGGGGTCTAAACACCATATATTTT,CASSSRTGGLNTIYF
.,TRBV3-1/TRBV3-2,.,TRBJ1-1,TGTGCCAGCAGCCGCCGTCAGAAGAACACTGAAGCTTTCTTT,CASSRRQKNTEAFF
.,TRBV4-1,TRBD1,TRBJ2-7,TGCGCCAGCAGCCAAGGCGACAGGGGCTACGAGCAGTACTTC,CASSQGDRGYEQYF
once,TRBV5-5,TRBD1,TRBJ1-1,TGTGCCAGCAGCTCCCGGACAGGAAAGGACACTGAAGCTTTCTTT,CASSSRTGKDTEAFF
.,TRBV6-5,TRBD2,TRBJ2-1,TGTGCCAGCAAGAGAACGGGGGGCTCCTACAATGAGCAGTTCTTC,CASKRTGGSYNEQFF
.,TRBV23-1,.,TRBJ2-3,TGCGCCAGCAGTGAAAGCTTATACCCAACCCCCACGCAGTATTTT,CASSESLYPTPTQYF
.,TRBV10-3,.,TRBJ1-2,TGTGCCATCAGTGAGGGGGGGTACTCTGGAAGCTATGGCTACACCTTC,CAISEGGYSGSYGYTF
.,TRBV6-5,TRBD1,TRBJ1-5,TGTGCCAGCAGCCCCAGGGGGGCGGGCAATCAGCCCCAGCATTTT,CASSPRGAGNQPQHF
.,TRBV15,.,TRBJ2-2,TGTGCCACCAGCAGTCCACGGGCGGGCGGCACCGGGGAGCTGTTTTTT,CATSSPRAGGTGELFF
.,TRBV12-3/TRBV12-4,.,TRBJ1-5,TGTGCCAGCAGTTGGGGGCGGGCCCAGCATTTT,CASSWGRAQHF
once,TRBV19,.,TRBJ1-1,TGTGCCAGTAGTAAAAGTAGCAACACTGAAGCTTTCTTT,CASSKSSNTEAFF
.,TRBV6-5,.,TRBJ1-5,TGTGCCAGCATTCAACAGGCGGGGAGCAATCAGCCCCAGCATTTT,CASIQQAGSNQPQHF
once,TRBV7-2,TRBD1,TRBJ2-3,TGTGCCAGCAGCTTCGACAGGGGTACAGATACGCAGTATTTT,CASSFDRGTDTQYF